The 15 T cell receptor beta chains below come from one sample, sequenced in a study of tumor-infiltrating lymphocytes in primary liver carcinoma. It was unsorted whole blood that yielded blood RNA, and germline DNA was also extracted. TCR beta cDNA was prepared out of approximately 470 ng total RNA by means of a constant-region primer. Slightly modified ARM-PCR served as the procedure for the TCR beta libraries. These libraries came from three rounds of nested multiplex PCR. The first two PCR rounds, around 10 cycles each, used TRBV1-TRBV30 forward primers and a C-beta reverse primer. Using its own MiXCR run on the multiplex PCR reads, TCRdb lists one record per CDR3 protein. The sample yields roughly 330,000 distinct CDR3 sequences, 65% seen once. Sequencing was performed on peripheral blood. The receptors come from a man aged 35 to 55 with primary liver carcinoma and hepatitis B virus infection.

Concerning this clonotype itself: A much larger clone lies one base from this, so it may be a read error. CDR3 DNA sequence: TGCGCCAGCAGCCAAGATTTGGGATTTAGCAAAGATACGCAGTATTTT. Its protein product is CASSQDLGFSKDTQYF. This chain joins TRBV4-1 and TRBJ2-3, with no clear D. Germline V gene data show CDR1 as MGHRA and CDR2 as YSYEKL. The CDR3 has 16 residues.

The DNA for the CDR3 is TGTGCCAGCAGCGATACTAGTAGCAATGAGCAGTTCTTC. Protein sequence: CASSDTSSNEQFF. The V call is TRBV11-3, the J call TRBJ2-1; D perhaps matches TRBD2 (5 bases). Trimming cost V 5 bases and J 6 bases, with 11 bases left between them. Germline CDR1 and CDR2: SGHNT and YENEEA. The CDR3 spans 13 residues.

This clonotype was counted a few times. J is TRBJ1-1 and V is TRBV5-4, with D tentatively TRBD1 (5 bases). This CDR3 region has 14 residues. Germline V CDR1 and CDR2: SGHNT, YYREEE (reference sequence). V shed 6 bases and J shed 3 bases, with 15 bases lying between them. The CDR3 coding sequence is TGTGCCAGCACCCCCGGGCAGGGCTACACTGAAGCTTTCTTT. It yields the protein CASTPGQGYTEAFF.

J is TRBJ1-6 and V is TRBV5-5; no clear D gene. The germline V gene encodes CDR1 SGHKS and CDR2 YYEKEE (reference sequence). The CDR3 has 14 residues. Trimming left V 1 base short and J 7 bases short, with 9 bases between. In DNA form, the CDR3 reads TGTGCCAGCAGCTTGAACAGAGTCAATTCACCCCTCCACTTT. Residues: CASSLNRVNSPLHF.

This clonotype occurred a few times. This may be a read error, as it is one base from a much larger clone. This sequence joins TRBV6-5 and TRBJ2-6; 11 nucleotides line up with TRBD1. CDR3 size: 17 residues. Germline CDR1 is MNHEY and CDR2 is SVGAGI. The CDR3 loop is CVSSSGQGASGANVLTF. In nucleotides, the CDR3 is TGTGTCAGCAGTTCCGGACAGGGGGCGTCTGGGGCCAACGTCCTGACTTTC.

Points on this clonotype: One base away lies a much larger clone, so this may be a sequencing read error. J is TRBJ2-2 and V is TRBV6-1; D call uncertain. Germline V gene lookup returns CDR1 MNHNS and CDR2 SASEGT. There are 15 residues in the CDR3. The V end lost 2 bases, the J end lost 4 bases, and 11 bases lay between the germline ends. For the CDR3, the DNA is TGTGCCAGCAGTGAACTCTCCGCGATCACCGGGGAGCTGTTTTTT. It translates to CASSELSAITGELFF.

Note on this clonotype: Because it lacks the conserved phenylalanine or tryptophan at the end, this CDR3 is likely a read error. V gene TRBV11-2 combines with J gene TRBJ2-1; possibly TRBD1 or TRBD2 for D (6 bases each). Germline CDR1 and CDR2: SGHAT and FQNNGV. The CDR3 is 11 amino acids. The CDR3 protein is CTSSLGGEQFL. In nucleotides, the CDR3 is TGTACCAGCAGCTTAGGGGGGGAGCAGTTCTTA.

This clonotype was seen only a few times. A much larger clone differs by one base, so this may be a read error. The chain employs TRBV6-5 and TRBJ1-5; TRBD1 matches 9 bases. CDR1 and CDR2 from the germline V gene are MNHEY and SVGAGI. The CDR3 length is 14 residues. Here the CDR3 reads CASSWDRDDQPRHF. The CDR3 DNA follows: TGTGCCAGCAGCTGGGACAGGGACGATCAGCCCCGGCATTTT.

A note on this clonotype: A much more abundant neighbour one base away suggests this may be a read error. This chain links TRBV4-1 with TRBJ2-3, with TRBD2 matching 7 bases. CDR1 is MGHRA, CDR2 YSYEKL, per germline. CDR3 length equals 17 residues. The CDR3 sequence is CASRQEASGSSTDTQYF. The CDR3 DNA reads TGCGCCAGCCGCCAAGAGGCTAGCGGCTCTAGCACAGATACGCAGTATTTT.

This clonotype has only a few counts. The V gene is TRBV5-4, the J gene TRBJ1-2; D unclear. V was cut by 4 bases and J by 5 bases, with 12 bases left in between. This CDR3 comprises 13 residues. The germline gives CDR1 SGHNT, CDR2 YYREEE (reference sequence). The CDR3: CASSPGLEYGYTF. The CDR3 DNA follows: TGTGCCAGCAGCCCCGGGCTCGAGTATGGCTACACCTTC.

This chain links TRBV12-3 or TRBV12-4 with TRBJ2-7; tentative D call: TRBD1 (6 bases). This CDR3 spans 16 amino acids. V lost 0 bases and J 2 bases, leaving 14 bases between the germline ends. In nucleotides, the CDR3 is TGTGCCAGCAGTTTAGCGCTTGGACAGAAGACCTACGAGCAGTACTTC. Protein product: CASSLALGQKTYEQYF.

This clonotype occurred a few times. The chain employs TRBV4-2 and TRBJ2-7; D uncertain. The CDR3 has 14 residues. CDR1 is LGHNA and CDR2 is YNFKEQ in the germline V gene. The V end was cut by 4 bases, the J end by 1 base, with 11 bases between. CDR3 protein: CASSPDGRSYEQYF. As DNA, the CDR3 is TGTGCCAGCAGCCCCGACGGACGGTCCTACGAGCAGTACTTC.

Details on this clonotype: A read error is possible here, since a much larger clone lies one base away. The chain uses TRBV6-1 and TRBJ2-5; no firm D call. This CDR3 has 12 amino acids. The V gene's germline CDR1 is MNHNS and CDR2 SASEGT. The CDR3 is CAGSAHRETQYF. The CDR3 coding sequence is TGTGCCGGCAGTGCCCACCGGGAGACCCAGTACTTC.

The chain has TRBV15 and TRBJ2-1, with D possibly matching TRBD2 (5 bases). Germline CDR1 LNHNV, CDR2 YYDKDF (reference sequence). Trimming took 3 bases from V and 10 from J, leaving 19 bases between them. This CDR3 region has 15 residues. CDR3 in DNA: TGTGCCACCAGCAGCGCCCTTGTCGAGGGCCAAGAGCAGTTCTTC. This translates into CATSSALVEGQEQFF.

Remarks on this clonotype: One base away lies a much larger clone, so this may be a sequencing read error. The chain links TRBV10-1 to TRBJ2-3, with TRBD2 as a possible D gene (5 bases). V was cut by 5 bases and J by 6 bases, with 21 bases left in between. CDR3 length: 16 amino acids. From germline, CDR1 is WNHNN and CDR2 SYGVQD (reference sequence). The CDR3 DNA reads TGCGCCAGCAGTCCCACCGGGGTCGTAGAAAGGGATACGCAGTATTTT. Its protein is CASSPTGVVERDTQYF.